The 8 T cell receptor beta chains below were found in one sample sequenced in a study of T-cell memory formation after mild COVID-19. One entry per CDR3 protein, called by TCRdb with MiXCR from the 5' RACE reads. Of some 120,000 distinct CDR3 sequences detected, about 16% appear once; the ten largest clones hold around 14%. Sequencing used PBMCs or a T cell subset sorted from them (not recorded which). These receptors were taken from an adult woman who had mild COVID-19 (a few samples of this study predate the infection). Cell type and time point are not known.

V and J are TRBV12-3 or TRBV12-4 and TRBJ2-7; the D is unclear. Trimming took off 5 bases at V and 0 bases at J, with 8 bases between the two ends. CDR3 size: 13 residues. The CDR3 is CASSRTDSYEQYF. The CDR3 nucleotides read TGTGCCAGCAGTAGGACGGACTCCTACGAGCAGTACTTC.

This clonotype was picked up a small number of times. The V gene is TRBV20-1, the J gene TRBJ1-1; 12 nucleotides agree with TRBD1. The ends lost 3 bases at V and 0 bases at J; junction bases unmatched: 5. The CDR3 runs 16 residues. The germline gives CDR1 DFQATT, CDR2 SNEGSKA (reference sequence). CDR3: CSASRDRGLLNTEAFF. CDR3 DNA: TGCAGTGCTAGTCGGGACAGGGGGCTTTTGAACACTGAAGCTTTCTTT.

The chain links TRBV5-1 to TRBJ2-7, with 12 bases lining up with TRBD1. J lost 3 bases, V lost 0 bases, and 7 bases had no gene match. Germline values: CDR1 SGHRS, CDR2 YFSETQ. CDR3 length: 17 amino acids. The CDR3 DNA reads TGCGCCAGCAGCTTGGGGGGACAGGGGGCCCCCCTCTACGAGCAGTACTTC. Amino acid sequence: CASSLGGQGAPLYEQYF. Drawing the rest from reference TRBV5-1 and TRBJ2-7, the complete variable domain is KAGVTQTPRYLIKTRGQQVTLSCSPISGHRSVSWYQQTPGQGLQFLFEYFSETQRNKGNFPGRFSGRQFSNSRSEMNVSTLELGDSALYLCASSLGGQGAPLYEQYFGPGTRLTVT.

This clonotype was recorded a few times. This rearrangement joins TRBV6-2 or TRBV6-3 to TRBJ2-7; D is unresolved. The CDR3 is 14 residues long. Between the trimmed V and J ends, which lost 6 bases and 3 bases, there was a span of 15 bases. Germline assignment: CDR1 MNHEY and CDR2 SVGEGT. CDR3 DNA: TGTGCCAGCAGACTGACGGTATCGGTCTACGAGCAGTACTTC. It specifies CASRLTVSVYEQYF.

CDR3: CASSLGWGPSADTQYF. CDR3 bases: TGTGCCAGCAGCTTGGGATGGGGGCCAAGCGCAGATACGCAGTATTTT. The rearrangement joins TRBV7-3 to TRBJ2-3; tentative D call: TRBD1 (6 bases). V was trimmed by 3 bases and J by 4 bases, leaving 17 bases between them. The germline CDR1 and CDR2 sequences are SGHTA and FQGTGA. This CDR3 is 16 amino acids long.

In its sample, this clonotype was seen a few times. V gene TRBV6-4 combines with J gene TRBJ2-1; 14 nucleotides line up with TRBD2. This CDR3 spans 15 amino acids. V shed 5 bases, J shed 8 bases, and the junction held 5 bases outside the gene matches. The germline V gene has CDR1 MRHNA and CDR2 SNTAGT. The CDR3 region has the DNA TGTGCCAGCAGTCCGACTAGCGGGGGGGCCGATGAGCAGTTCTTC. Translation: CASSPTSGGADEQFF.

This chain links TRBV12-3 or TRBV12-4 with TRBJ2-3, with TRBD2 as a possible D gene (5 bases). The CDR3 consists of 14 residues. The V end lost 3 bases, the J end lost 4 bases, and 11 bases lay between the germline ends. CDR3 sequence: CASSLRENSDTQYF. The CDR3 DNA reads TGTGCCAGCAGTTTGAGGGAGAACTCAGATACGCAGTATTTT.

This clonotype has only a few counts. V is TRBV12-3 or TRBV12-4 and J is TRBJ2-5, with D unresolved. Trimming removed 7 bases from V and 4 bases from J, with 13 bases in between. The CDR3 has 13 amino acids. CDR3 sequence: CASTGWVGETQYF. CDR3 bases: TGTGCCAGCACTGGGTGGGTTGGAGAGACCCAGTACTTC.